The present entry profiles one T cell receptor (beta chain) with its context. What antigen it recognizes has not been identified. Per-nucleotide qualities are absent, and no much larger clonotype sits a single base away. The library was prepared using the immunoSEQ multiplex PCR assay. TCRdb obtained this table from immuneACCESS and retained in-frame rearrangements with V and J assigned. These tables miss some clones; where compared with another copy, unresolved V genes account for less than half of the shortfall, and the remainder is unexplained. Here the sample has roughly 200,000 clones; around 94% occur a single time. In total, the top ten clones hold about 1.4% of the sample. The data are from a study of control samples from healthy donors and cancer patients (dated by TCRdb to 2019 to 2021). CDR1 and CDR2 (LGHNA, YNFKEQ) derive from the germline V gene. The CDR3 measures 16 amino acids from cysteine to phenylalanine. Here the CDR3 DNA is all that survives: 48 bases in frame from base 1. V is pruned by 3 bases and J by 10 bases, leaving 11 bases of the junction without a gene match.

The receptor's source is a man between 50 and 59 years old in good health. The chain joins TRBV4-2 to TRBJ1-6, and TRBD1 aligns with 8 junction nucleotides. What was sequenced was blood. The CDR3 sequence is CASSQLSDRDRSPLHF. The bases read TGTGCCAGCAGCCAGTTGTCGGACAGGGACCGGTCACCCCTCCACTTT.